Listed here is a single T cell receptor (beta chain). Here immunoSEQ multiplex PCR was the method, and the copy in TCRdb shows in-frame clones only, minus some. The data contain about 2 million clones, about 95% of them singletons. The entry originates in a study of shared clonotypes between healthy human individuals. CD45RO negativity and positive selection for CCR7 defined naive CD8 cells, a population that excluded terminally differentiated effector memory CD45RA+ cells. The CDR3 length is 15 residues. V was cut by 1 base and J by 4 bases, with 13 bases left in between. Germline V gives CDR1 PRHDT, CDR2 FYEKMQ (reference sequence).

The source is a man aged 18 to 29 in good health. The chain combines TRBV13 with TRBJ1-1; D is possibly TRBD1 (6 bases). The sample was naive CD8+ T cells sorted from blood. In DNA form, the CDR3 reads TGTGCCAGCAGCTTAGAGGGGGGCGCCACCACTGAAGCTTTCTTT. Translation gives CASSLEGGATTEAFF.